This T cell receptor beta chain originates from a study of OX40 agonist ivuxolimab in advanced cancers. Patients were ineligible given autoimmune disease history or systemic immunosuppression. Remarks on this clone: Antigen specificity is unknown.

Measured with immunoSEQ multiplex PCR; TCRdb has only the in-frame clones, and not every one. Of fewer than 65,000 clones in the sample, approximately 90% were seen once. V was trimmed by 4 bases and J by 0 bases, leaving 10 bases between them. The CDR3 covers 16 residues. Germline CDR1 is LNHDA and CDR2 is SQIVND (reference sequence). General observations from the study: Both blood CD4+ and CD8+ T cells showed clonal growth by week 6 at 0.1 to 3.0 mg/kg. Mean expanded clone counts were higher in CD8+ than CD4+ T cells.

Sequencing used CD4+ or CD8+ T cells sorted from blood, obtained in a trial of the OX40 agonist ivuxolimab. The chain is built from TRBV19 and TRBJ1-6; D remains unclear. This TCR derives from an adult with an advanced solid tumor such as melanoma, head and neck, liver or kidney cancer. This CDR3 is CASSTLISSYNSPLHF. The CDR3 DNA follows: TGTGCCAGTAGTACCTTGATCAGCTCCTATAATTCACCCCTCCACTTT.